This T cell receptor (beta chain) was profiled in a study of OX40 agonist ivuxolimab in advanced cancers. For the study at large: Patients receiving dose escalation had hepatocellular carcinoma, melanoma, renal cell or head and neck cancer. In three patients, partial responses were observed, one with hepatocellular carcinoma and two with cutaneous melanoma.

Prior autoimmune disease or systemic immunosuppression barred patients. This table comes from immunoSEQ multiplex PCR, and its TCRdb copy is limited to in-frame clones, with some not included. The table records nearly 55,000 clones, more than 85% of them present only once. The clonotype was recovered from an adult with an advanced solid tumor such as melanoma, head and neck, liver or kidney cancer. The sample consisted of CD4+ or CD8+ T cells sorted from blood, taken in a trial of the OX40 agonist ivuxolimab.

This CDR3 is CASSVQGSQETQYF. The CDR3 DNA follows: TGCGCCAGCAGTGTACAGGGAAGTCAAGAGACCCAGTACTTC. The chain joins TRBV10-2 to TRBJ2-5; TRBD1 is a possible D gene (6 bases). Per germline, CDR1 WSHSY and CDR2 SAAADI. V gave up 4 bases and J gave up 2 bases, with 11 bases separating them. The CDR3 is 14 amino acids.